This T cell receptor beta chain is from a study of cytomegalovirus exposure and HLA in healthy donors. On the study more broadly: HLA-typed donors were the source of roughly 85 million unique TCRs held in an early data release. Study-level points and caveats: Sequencing depth roughly uniform across donors was assumed in presence/absence analyses. As immune exposure information, only CMV serostatus was available.

Both 60 Vbeta primers and 13 Jbeta primers went into the PCR. Sequencing used immunoSEQ multiplex PCR; TCRdb keeps in-frame clones, though not all of them. The sample yields about 190,000 clones, around four fifths seen once. A note on this clone: Its antigen is still unknown.

The CDR3 runs 13 residues. Trimming shortened V by 0 bases and J by 2 bases, and 5 bases separated the two germline ends. The germline V gene has CDR1 SGHRS and CDR2 YFSETQ. V usage is TRBV5-1 and J usage is TRBJ2-5; D remains unclear. The receptor's source is a man aged 35-49 years in good health and CMV-seropositive. The sequenced sample was PBMCs. CDR3 protein: CASSLDRQETQYF. Written as DNA, the CDR3 is TGCGCCAGCAGCTTGGACAGACAAGAGACCCAGTACTTC.